This entry lists 23 T cell receptor beta chains sequenced from one sample in a study of blood T cell repertoires in COVID-19. Profiled with immunoSEQ multiplex PCR; TCRdb holds only in-frame clones, not every one. The table lists just over 250,000 clones, around 87% of them singletons. What was sequenced was peripheral blood. These receptors were obtained from a woman in her 50s with acute or convalescent COVID-19.

The chain joins TRBV7-6 to TRBJ1-1; a weak D match, TRBD1 (6 bases). The V end was cut by 4 bases, the J end by 2 bases, with 17 bases between. The germline V gene encodes CDR1 SGHVS and CDR2 FNYEAQ. CDR3 length: 16 residues. The CDR3 DNA reads TGTGCCAGCAGCTCTCCCGGGGGGCAGTTAAACACTGAAGCTTTCTTT. Translation: CASSSPGGQLNTEAFF.

The V and J genes are TRBV19 and TRBJ1-1, with D possibly matching TRBD1 (6 bases). V was cut by 9 bases and J by 5 bases, with 16 bases left in between. CDR1 and CDR2 from the germline V gene are LNHDA and SQIVND (reference sequence). This CDR3 has 13 residues. The CDR3 nucleotides are TGTGCCAGCCTTTGGACAGAGGTGACTGAAGCTTTCTTT. Amino acid sequence: CASLWTEVTEAFF.

This chain connects TRBV9 to TRBJ2-6; 8 bases agree with TRBD1. The CDR3 length is 17 residues. V dropped 4 bases and J dropped 0; count of bases not matched to a gene: 6. The germline V gene has CDR1 SGDLS and CDR2 YYNGEE. Here the CDR3 reads CASSRGGQASGANVLTF. CDR3 nucleotide sequence: TGTGCCAGCAGCCGTGGGGGACAGGCCTCTGGGGCCAACGTCCTGACTTTC.

The chain carries TRBV2 and TRBJ1-6; 7 nucleotides line up with TRBD1. The CDR3 is 16 residues long. Trimming removed 2 bases from V and 7 bases from J; junction bases left unmatched: 8. Germline-derived CDR1 and CDR2 are SNHLY and FYNNEI. DNA of the CDR3: TGTGCCAGCAGTGAACCTTGGGACAGTACGAATTCACCCCTCCACTTT. As protein: CASSEPWDSTNSPLHF.

As for this clone: A junction end diverges from the germline sequence, so it may reflect a read error. V gene TRBV7-9 combines with J gene TRBJ1-1; 7 bases align to TRBD1. Germline CDR1 SEHNR, CDR2 FQNEAQ (reference sequence). The CDR3 spans 12 residues. The CDR3 coding sequence is TGTGCCACCCCGACAGGGAACTCTGAAGCTTTCTTT. Protein sequence: CATPTGNSEAFF.

This clone showed up just a few times. V and J are TRBV6-5 and TRBJ2-2; 8 nucleotides match TRBD1. Trimming took 6 bases from V and 4 from J; bases not matched to a gene: 4. The CDR3 loop spans 14 amino acids. Germline V gene lookup returns CDR1 MNHEY and CDR2 SVGAGI. DNA of the CDR3: TGTGCCAGCAGGTGGGACAGGACCACCGGGGAGCTGTTTTTT. Residues: CASRWDRTTGELFF.

The rearrangement joins TRBV18 to TRBJ1-4; 7 bases fit TRBD1. The germline CDR1 and CDR2 sequences are KGHSH and LQKENI. With 2 bases clipped from V and 3 bases from J, the junction kept 9 bases outside the gene matches. The CDR3 spans 17 residues. The CDR3 is CASSPSQGGVSNEKLFF. CDR3 sequence (DNA): TGTGCCAGCTCACCATCCCAGGGGGGTGTATCTAATGAAAAACTGTTTTTT.

The chain recombines TRBV18 with TRBJ1-1; D not resolved. Trimming took off 0 bases at V and 5 bases at J, with 7 bases between the two ends. In germline, CDR1 is KGHSH, CDR2 LQKENI. The CDR3 spans 13 residues. The CDR3 bases are TGTGCCAGCTCACCACCGACGGGTACTGAAGCTTTCTTT. Encoded protein: CASSPPTGTEAFF.

The chain recombines TRBV2 with TRBJ2-7; 7 bases are a match to TRBD2. J was trimmed by 4 bases and V by 6 bases; bases with no gene match: 9. The CDR3 runs to 14 residues. The germline CDR1 and CDR2 sequences are SNHLY and FYNNEI. The CDR3 nucleotides read TGTGCCAGCAGCACCGGCGGGGGTCCGTACGAGCAGTACTTC. Amino acids: CASSTGGGPYEQYF.

The chain has TRBV5-1 and TRBJ2-3; TRBD2 matches 8 bases. The germline V gene encodes CDR1 SGHRS and CDR2 YFSETQ. V gave up 3 bases and J gave up 8 bases; unmatched junction bases: 14. The CDR3 contains 16 residues. CDR3 amino acids: CASSWGASGRFGTQYF. The DNA of the CDR3 is TGCGCCAGCAGCTGGGGAGCTAGCGGGCGCTTTGGTACGCAGTATTTT.

The chain combines TRBV2 with TRBJ1-2, with TRBD1 matching over 8 bases. V lost 10 bases to trimming and J lost 2 bases; unmatched junction nucleotides: 6. The CDR3 sequence is 13 residues long. Looked up from germline, CDR1 is SNHLY and CDR2 is FYNNEI. For the CDR3, the DNA is TGTGCCAACGGTCAGGGGGCAAACTATGGCTACACCTTC. Its protein is CANGQGANYGYTF.

This chain uses TRBV19 with TRBJ2-7; 9 nucleotides align to TRBD1. V shed 3 bases, J shed 3 bases, and the junction held 9 bases outside the gene matches. There are 16 residues in the CDR3. Germline V gene lookup returns CDR1 LNHDA and CDR2 SQIVND (reference sequence). The CDR3 sequence: CASSIVGTGRGYEQYF. The CDR3 coding sequence is TGTGCCAGTAGTATTGTCGGGACAGGGAGAGGCTACGAGCAGTACTTC.

This clone came up once. This chain links TRBV27 with TRBJ1-6; 9 positions agree with TRBD1. From germline, CDR1 is MNHEY and CDR2 SMNVEV (reference sequence). The CDR3 sequence is 15 residues long. Trimming cost V 0 bases and J 9 bases; bases outside gene matches: 3. For the CDR3, the DNA is TGTGCCAGCAGTTTATCGGGACAGGGATCTTCACCCCTCCACTTT. Protein: CASSLSGQGSSPLHF.

The chain is built from TRBV7-9 and TRBJ2-6, with D unresolved. Trimming stripped 0 bases from V and 2 bases from J, with 5 bases between. The CDR3 spans 15 residues. Germline assignment: CDR1 SEHNR and CDR2 FQNEAQ (reference sequence). The CDR3 DNA follows: TGTGCCAGCAGCTTAGCGTCTGCTGGGGCCAACGTCCTGACTTTC. This sequence encodes CASSLASAGANVLTF.

This sequence joins TRBV4-2 and TRBJ2-7; a weak D match, TRBD2 (6 bases). Per germline, CDR1 LGHNA and CDR2 YNFKEQ. V lost 1 base, J lost 4 bases, and 11 bases lay in between. The CDR3 is 14 amino acids. This CDR3 is CASSQAGAGYEQYF. As DNA, the CDR3 is TGTGCCAGCAGCCAAGCTGGTGCGGGGTACGAGCAGTACTTC.

The genes are TRBV24-1 and TRBJ1-1; perhaps TRBD1 as D (5 bases). CDR1 is KGHDR, CDR2 SFDVKD, per germline. Deletions cut 3 bases from V and 7 bases from J, with 11 bases between. The CDR3 totals 13 residues. The CDR3 is CATSDPDSLEAFF. The CDR3 region has the DNA TGTGCCACCAGTGATCCAGACAGCCTTGAAGCTTTCTTT.

V is TRBV27 and J is TRBJ2-3; no firm D call. CDR1 and CDR2 from the germline V gene are MNHEY and SMNVEV (reference sequence). CDR3 length: 13 amino acids. V lost 6 bases and J lost 6, with 13 bases in between. The CDR3 is CASRTWAKDTQYF. The CDR3 DNA is TGTGCCAGCAGGACGTGGGCGAAGGATACGCAGTATTTT.

The chain recombines TRBV6-5 with TRBJ2-3; D is perhaps TRBD1 (5 bases). Trimming pared 6 bases from V and 5 bases from J, leaving 6 bases between. The CDR3 spans 11 residues. The V gene's germline CDR1 is MNHEY and CDR2 SVGAGI. CDR3 nucleotides: TGTGCCAGCAGCGACAGAGATACGCAGTATTTT. It specifies CASSDRDTQYF.

The genes are TRBV7-2 and TRBJ2-1, with 12 bases aligning to TRBD2. From germline, CDR1 is SGHTA and CDR2 FQGNSA. J lost 9 bases, V lost 2 bases, and 5 bases had no gene match. This CDR3 region has 15 residues. The CDR3 loop reads CASSLLAGGVGEQFF. CDR3 nucleotide sequence: TGTGCCAGCAGCTTACTAGCGGGAGGGGTAGGTGAGCAGTTCTTC.

The rearrangement links TRBV7-3 to TRBJ2-5; TRBD1 agrees at 9 bases. V dropped 5 bases and J dropped 5; count of bases not matched to a gene: 9. The CDR3 spans 15 residues. Germline CDR1 SGHTA, CDR2 FQGTGA. The CDR3 sequence: CASSAGQGSGETQYF. Here the CDR3 DNA reads TGTGCCAGCAGCGCCGGACAGGGGTCGGGTGAGACCCAGTACTTC.

The chain joins TRBV12-1 to TRBJ1-5; the table's D gene call, TRBD1, was not cross checked with the DNA. TRBV12-1 corresponds to a pseudogene. The CDR3 is made up of 15 amino acids. The CDR3 DNA sequence: TGTGCCAGCAGCATTCCCGGGACAGGCGATCAGCCCCAGCATTTT. Encoded protein: CASSIPGTGDQPQHF.

This clone was detected only once. The chain employs TRBV6-5 and TRBJ2-2; 7 nucleotides match TRBD1. This CDR3 contains 14 residues. CDR1 and CDR2 (germline): MNHEY, SVGAGI. J lost 8 bases, V lost 7 bases, and 10 bases had no gene match. In DNA, the CDR3 is TGTGCCAGCAAGACAGGGTCCGCTTCTGGGGAGCTGTTTTTT. This encodes CASKTGSASGELFF.

V is TRBV10-3 and J is TRBJ1-4, with TRBD1 as a possible D gene (6 bases). The V gene's germline CDR1 is ENHRY and CDR2 SYGVKD. This CDR3 has 12 residues. Trimming took off 8 bases at V and 11 bases at J, with 15 bases between the two ends. CDR3 coding DNA: TGTGCCATCTCCGGGGAGGGGGGCAAACTGTTTTTT. This sequence encodes CAISGEGGKLFF.